The T cell receptor (beta chain) under discussion was sequenced for a study of OX40 agonist ivuxolimab in advanced cancers. Study background: Two patients with cutaneous melanoma and one with hepatocellular carcinoma, three in total, showed partial responses.

After removal of 10 bases from V and 6 bases from J, the junction contained 14 bases not matched to a gene. CDR1 is MNHNS and CDR2 is SASEGT in the germline V gene. The CDR3 contains 15 residues. Profiled with immunoSEQ multiplex PCR; TCRdb holds only in-frame clones, not every one. The sample has approximately 82,000 clones, 80% to 95% seen once. This sample comprised CD4+ or CD8+ T cells sorted from blood, obtained in a trial of the OX40 agonist ivuxolimab. The source is an adult with an advanced solid tumor such as melanoma, head and neck, liver or kidney cancer. The chain uses TRBV6-1 and TRBJ2-3, with 9 bases aligning to TRBD2. The CDR3 region has the DNA TGTGCCACCTCACTAGCGGGCGGTCCCCGCGATACGCAGTATTTT. Translation gives CATSLAGGPRDTQYF.